A selection of T cell receptor beta chains follows, all from one sample in a study of shared clonotypes between healthy human individuals. TCRdb's copy holds only in-frame clones and misses some; the assay was immunoSEQ multiplex PCR. The table includes roughly 2.2 million clones, 85% to 95% detected once. Sequenced sample: naive CD4+ T cells from PBMCs. The receptors shown here come from a man between 18 and 35 years old in good health. Some clones in this sample may be carry-over from other donors' samples. Each CDR3 is given with its conserved first and last residue. A D gene is named only where the DNA matches it firmly. Rows may omit the clone size; those that give it use once, few, many or a size class.

d_call	v_call	j_call	clone_size	cdr3_aa	cdr3_nt
NA	TRBV29-1	TRBJ1-4	NA	CSVEGGLANEKLFF	TGCAGCGTTGAAGGAGGTCTTGCTAATGAAAAACTGTTTTTT
TRBD1	TRBV5-4	TRBJ1-1	NA	CASRSTGGNTEAFF	TGTGCCAGCAGGTCAACAGGGGGGAACACTGAAGCTTTCTTT
TRBD1	TRBV5-1	TRBJ1-2	NA	CASSPSGTDYGYTF	TGCGCCAGCAGCCCCTCCGGGACAGACTATGGCTACACCTTC
TRBD2	TRBV9	TRBJ2-1	NA	CASSVDSGRYNEQFF	TGTGCCAGCAGCGTAGATAGCGGGAGGTACAATGAGCAGTTCTTC
NA	TRBV10-3	TRBJ1-1	NA	CAISESDTLNTEAFF	TGTGCCATCAGTGAGTCGGACACGTTGAACACTGAAGCTTTCTTT
NA	TRBV18	TRBJ1-3	NA	CASSPRGAAGSGNTIYF	TGTGCCAGCTCACCAAGGGGAGCGGCCGGCTCTGGAAACACCATATATTTT
NA	TRBV28	TRBJ2-4	NA	CASKSPQLAKNIQYF	TGTGCCAGCAAAAGTCCGCAACTAGCCAAAAACATTCAGTACTTC
TRBD2	TRBV5-1	TRBJ2-1	NA	CASSTGLAGWVEQFF	TGCGCCAGCAGCACGGGACTAGCGGGATGGGTAGAGCAGTTCTTC
NA	TRBV18	TRBJ2-1	NA	CASSPGSNEQFF	TGTGCCAGCTCACCAGGGTCCAATGAGCAGTTCTTC
TRBD1	TRBV11-2	TRBJ2-5	NA	CASSPGQGDKTQYF	TGTGCCAGCAGCCCTGGACAGGGAGATAAGACCCAGTACTTC
NA	TRBV6-1	TRBJ2-4	NA	CASSETPIISRLAKNIQYF	TGTGCCAGCAGTGAAACCCCGATAATTAGCCGATTAGCCAAAAACATTCAGTACTTC
TRBD2	TRBV23-1	TRBJ2-1	NA	CANLLFTSDSAYNEQFF	TGCGCCAACTTACTTTTTACTAGCGACTCGGCCTACAATGAGCAGTTCTTC
TRBD1	TRBV7-9	TRBJ1-4	NA	CASSSPGTGINEKLFF	TGTGCCAGCAGCTCCCCGGGGACAGGGATTAATGAAAAACTGTTTTTT
NA	TRBV30	TRBJ1-1	NA	CAWNPLHHEAFF	TGTGCCTGGAACCCACTCCACCATGAAGCTTTCTTT
TRBD1	TRBV7-6	TRBJ1-4	NA	CASSVDRDREKLFF	TGTGCCAGCAGCGTCGACAGGGATCGTGAAAAACTGTTTTTT
TRBD2	TRBV5-4	TRBJ2-3	NA	CASSLGPAGGPGDTQYF	TGTGCCAGCAGCTTGGGCCCAGCGGGAGGGCCCGGAGATACGCAGTATTTT
TRBD1	TRBV19	TRBJ2-7	once	CASSPDRAWWDEQYF	TGTGCCAGTAGTCCGGACAGGGCCTGGTGGGACGAGCAGTACTTC
TRBD2	TRBV11-2	TRBJ2-5	NA	CASSSLAGGPWETQYF	TGTGCCAGCAGCTCCTTAGCGGGAGGGCCTTGGGAGACCCAGTACTTC
NA	TRBV2	TRBJ1-5	NA	CASSLHGNSNQPQHF	TGTGCCAGCAGTCTACATGGGAATAGCAATCAGCCCCAGCATTTT
NA	TRBV2	TRBJ1-1	NA	CASISGTNTEAFF	TGTGCCAGCATTTCAGGGACGAACACTGAAGCTTTCTTT
TRBD1	TRBV2	TRBJ1-5	NA	CASLRGQNQPQHF	TGTGCCAGCCTTAGGGGACAGAATCAGCCCCAGCATTTT
TRBD1	TRBV28	TRBJ2-7	NA	CASRSGQGEYYEQYF	TGTGCCAGCAGGTCGGGACAGGGGGAGTACTACGAGCAGTACTTC
NA	TRBV7-8	TRBJ2-1	NA	CASSPDPYNEQFF	TGTGCCAGCAGCCCGGACCCCTACAATGAGCAGTTCTTC
TRBD2	TRBV14	TRBJ2-2	NA	CASSQAGLGLAGVSTGELFF	TGTGCCAGCAGCCAAGCGGGTCTTGGGCTAGCGGGAGTCTCGACCGGGGAGCTGTTTTTT
NA	TRBV5-5	TRBJ2-2	NA	CASSQRNTGELFF	TGTGCCAGCAGCCAGAGAAACACCGGGGAGCTGTTTTTT
TRBD1	TRBV7-8	TRBJ1-1	NA	CASSWSGGGNTEAFF	TGTGCCAGCAGCTGGTCAGGGGGCGGGAACACTGAAGCTTTCTTT
TRBD1	TRBV18	TRBJ2-7	NA	CASSQHEAGQGLGQYF	TGTGCCAGCTCACAGCACGAAGCAGGACAGGGGCTGGGGCAGTACTTC
NA	TRBV6-6	TRBJ2-1	once	CASVGHIAANEQFF	TGTGCCAGCGTCGGGCACATAGCGGCCAATGAGCAGTTCTTC
TRBD2	TRBV7-2	TRBJ2-1	once	CASSFRWWTSGYKNEQFF	TGTGCCAGCAGCTTTAGATGGTGGACTAGCGGATACAAGAATGAGCAGTTCTTC
TRBD1	TRBV28	TRBJ2-3	once	CASSFDRGLNADTQYF	TGTGCCAGCAGTTTCGACAGGGGGCTTAACGCAGATACGCAGTATTTT
NA	TRBV14	TRBJ2-5	NA	CASSQDWAGRRSQYF	TGTGCCAGCAGCCAAGATTGGGCAGGGAGAAGGTCCCAGTACTTC
TRBD2	TRBV7-9	TRBJ2-2	NA	CASSRREAGTGELFF	TGTGCCAGCAGCCGGCGGGAAGCGGGGACCGGGGAGCTGTTTTTT
TRBD1	TRBV10-1	TRBJ2-7	NA	CASSESWQGASSEQYF	TGCGCCAGCAGTGAGTCGTGGCAGGGGGCCTCTAGCGAGCAGTACTTC
NA	TRBV21-1	TRBJ2-7	NA	CASSREGSYEQYF	TGTGCCAGCAGCCGGGAGGGCTCCTACGAGCAGTACTTC
TRBD2	TRBV20-1	TRBJ2-1	NA	CSASRGGRQFF	TGCAGTGCTAGTCGCGGGGGAAGGCAGTTCTTC
NA	TRBV7-3	TRBJ1-2	NA	CASSLTPGVGYGYTF	TGTGCCAGCAGCTTAACGCCAGGGGTTGGCTATGGCTACACCTTC
TRBD2	TRBV28	TRBJ2-2	NA	CASSYGLAGANTGELFF	TGTGCCAGCAGTTACGGACTAGCGGGAGCGAACACCGGGGAGCTGTTTTTT
TRBD1	TRBV2	TRBJ1-4	NA	CASSDPQGVEKLFF	TGTGCCAGCAGTGACCCACAGGGGGTGGAAAAACTGTTTTTT
NA	TRBV7-3	TRBJ1-2	NA	CASSLGFLQRDYGYTF	TGTGCCAGCAGCTTAGGATTTTTACAGAGGGACTATGGCTACACCTTC
TRBD1	TRBV18	TRBJ2-7	once	CASSPRDSYEQYF	TGTGCCAGCTCACCAAGGGACAGTTACGAGCAGTACTTC
NA	TRBV7-9	TRBJ1-1	NA	CASSVAPGAFF	TGTGCCAGCAGCGTAGCCCCTGGGGCTTTCTTT
NA	TRBV11-2	TRBJ2-2	NA	CASSLGPGTVTGELFF	TGTGCCAGCAGCTTAGGTCCCGGGACCGTCACCGGGGAGCTGTTTTTT
NA	TRBV2	TRBJ2-2	once	CASRTSARNTGELFF	TGTGCCAGCAGAACGAGCGCACGCAACACCGGGGAGCTGTTTTTT
TRBD2	TRBV4-3	TRBJ2-1	NA	CASSQVGGLAQNNEQFF	TGCGCCAGCAGCCAAGTTGGTGGACTAGCGCAAAACAATGAGCAGTTCTTC
NA	TRBV13	TRBJ1-1	few	CASSLGSEAFF	TGTGCCAGCAGCTTAGGGTCGGAAGCTTTCTTT
TRBD2	TRBV7-2	TRBJ2-7	NA	CASSEGLAGLYEQYF	TGTGCCAGTAGCGAGGGGTTAGCGGGCCTCTACGAGCAGTACTTC
TRBD2	TRBV7-9	TRBJ2-1	NA	CASSSGLAGDDEQFF	TGTGCCAGCAGCTCGGGACTAGCGGGAGATGATGAGCAGTTCTTC
NA	TRBV5-1	TRBJ2-3	NA	CASSLADGGPDTQYF	TGCGCCAGCAGCTTGGCCGATGGTGGACCAGATACGCAGTATTTT
NA	TRBV6-5	TRBJ1-5	NA	CASSYGGGNNQPQHF	TGTGCCAGCAGTTACGGGGGTGGGAACAATCAGCCCCAGCATTTT
TRBD1	TRBV7-2	TRBJ1-2	NA	CASSSLDVLGQGGGYTF	TGTGCCAGCAGCTCCCTGGACGTTTTGGGACAGGGAGGAGGCTACACCTTC
TRBD1	TRBV13	TRBJ2-5	NA	CASRQQGADCETQYF	TGTGCCAGCAGACAACAGGGGGCGGATTGCGAGACCCAGTACTTC